A selection of T cell receptor beta chains follows, all from one sample in a study of post-analysis software for immune sequencing data. Each CDR3 protein gets one entry after TCRdb re-called the PCR reads with MiXCR. The sample contains approximately 250,000 distinct CDR3 sequences, about 40% of which appear only once. The sequencing sample was made of blood. The receptors originated from a girl aged 5 to 17 with multiple sclerosis. CDR3s include the opening cysteine and the closing phenylalanine or tryptophan.

CASSPSLQGTGELFF | 15 | TRBV18
CASSEPDPLTDGYTF | 15 | TRBV10-2
CASSDSPGTRADTQYF | 16 | TRBV6-4
CASRTEGAVTEAFF | 14 | TRBV4-1
CASATGRRDGELFF | 14 | TRBV6-6
CSARDRVPDTQYF | 13 | TRBV29-1
CASSGAGYTEAFF | 13 | TRBV9
CASSPLGSSSYNEQFF | 16 | TRBV7-3
CSVRGHSGGFYNEQFF | 16 | TRBV29-1
CASSLLLVNTEAFF | 14 | TRBV7-2
CSVDYTRDYEETQYF | 15 | TRBV29-1
CASSTDRQGAGGYTF | 15 | TRBV2
CASSSADRRAGYTF | 14 | TRBV18
CAISETSGSEQFF | 13 | TRBV10-3
CSASGVGNQPQHF | 13 | TRBV20-1
CAWSPQPGLEQFF | 13 | TRBV30
CASGGGFTDTQYF | 13 | TRBV28
CASSLGVGEETQYF | 14 | TRBV5-6
CASAITDTQYF | 11 | TRBV4-1
CASSLAAGTSFVQYF | 15 | TRBV7-8
CSASELAGDDEQYF | 14 | TRBV20-1
CATQGLGETQYF | 12 | TRBV28
CASTIRQGTSYEQYF | 15 | TRBV6-6
CASSPSLLASIAETQYF | 17 | TRBV4-1
CASSAGTVEYNEQFF | 15 | TRBV5-6
CAISRAGGPENKQFF | 15 | TRBV10-3
CASRPGLHNEQYF | 13 | TRBV6-6
CASSQGQGNYGYTF | 14 | TRBV7-9
CASSPRGLASYNEQFF | 16 | TRBV3-1
CSARSSAESSYNEQFF | 16 | TRBV20-1
CASSLAGTDRGYTF | 14 | TRBV7-8
CSVGLRDRGYLEGYTF | 16 | TRBV29-1
CSVRAREVYNEQFF | 14 | TRBV29-1
CSALSGGGFTDTQYF | 15 | TRBV20-1
CASSQDRKMTGELFF | 15 | TRBV14
CASSLRGSVETQYF | 14 | TRBV5-1
CASSYPGQIPYGYTF | 15 | TRBV6-6
CASSGWGTGSDTQYF | 15 | TRBV2
CASSVGTSGANVLTF | 15 | TRBV9
CSAIDPPDTQYF | 12 | TRBV20-1
CASVDRGKGYEQYF | 14 | TRBV28
CSVGSAAYNEQFF | 13 | TRBV29-1
CASSLGARNEQFF | 13 | TRBV13
CATGQFSNQPQHF | 13 | TRBV24-1
CASSLAGTAGELFF | 14 | TRBV7-2
CASSPPKFNSGANVLTF | 17 | TRBV18
CASSITGLLNTEAFF | 15 | TRBV12-3/TRBV12-4
CASSPGLADRADYNEQFF | 18 | TRBV11-3
CSFGGGNTIYF | 11 | TRBV20-1
CSNGQPFTEAFF | 12 | TRBV29-1
CASSADRGTQYF | 12 | TRBV7-9
CACSLFRQGGYTEAFF | 16 | TRBV5-6
CAISESLGENTEAFF | 15 | TRBV10-3